One sample yielded the 18 T cell receptor beta chains listed below, sequenced in a study of T cell responses to AZD1222 COVID-19 vaccine. Assay used: immunoSEQ multiplex PCR; TCRdb lists only in-frame clones, some missing. The profile shows about 140,000 clones, 85% to 95% of them singletons. Specimen: peripheral blood, collected 28 days after the second AZD1222 dose. These receptors all come from an adult who received the AZD1222 COVID-19 vaccine.

The chain employs TRBV3-1 (or the pseudogene TRBV3-2) and TRBJ2-7, with 8 positions matching TRBD2. V dropped 3 bases and J dropped 1; count of bases not matched to a gene: 8. CDR1 LGHDT and CDR2 YNNKEL come from the germline V gene (reference sequence). The CDR3 sequence is 16 residues long. The CDR3 DNA reads as TGTGCCAGCAGCCACTGGGGGGCGGGAGGTTCCTACGAGCAGTACTTC. Translated: CASSHWGAGGSYEQYF.

This clone was detected a few times. This chain joins TRBV28 and TRBJ2-6, with D uncertain. This CDR3 contains 15 residues. The germline gives CDR1 MDHEN, CDR2 SYDVKM. The V and J ends lost 2 bases and 2 bases respectively, with 7 bases between them. CDR3 nucleotide sequence: TGTGCCAGCAGTTTAAGGGTAACTGGGGCCAACGTCCTGACTTTC. This translates into CASSLRVTGANVLTF.

This chain joins TRBV4-2 and TRBJ1-4; D is undetermined. Germline assignment: CDR1 LGHNA and CDR2 YNFKEQ. Trimming removed 4 bases from V and 2 bases from J, with 14 bases in between. The CDR3 sequence is 16 residues long. For the CDR3, the DNA is TGTGCCAGCAGCCGAACACCCGGGAGGACTAATGAAAAACTGTTTTTT. Amino acids: CASSRTPGRTNEKLFF.

This chain links TRBV6-5 with TRBJ2-5; 7 bases fit TRBD1. V shed 6 bases, J shed 4 bases, and the junction held 8 bases outside the gene matches. The CDR3 extends over 14 amino acids. Germline V gene sequence: CDR1 MNHEY, CDR2 SVGAGI. As DNA, the CDR3 is TGTGCCAGCAGCTCGACAGGGTTGGGAGAGACCCAGTACTTC. Amino acids: CASSSTGLGETQYF.

The rearrangement uses TRBV12-3 or TRBV12-4 and TRBJ1-1; no clear D gene. Between the trimmed V and J ends, which lost 5 bases and 0 bases, there was a span of 7 bases. The CDR3 totals 13 residues. The CDR3 sequence: CASSPDLNTEAFF. In nucleotides, the CDR3 is TGTGCCAGCAGTCCCGACTTGAACACTGAAGCTTTCTTT.

The gene calls are TRBV9 and TRBJ2-2, with unresolved D. The CDR3 is made up of 12 amino acids. In germline, CDR1 is SGDLS, CDR2 YYNGEE. V lost 5 bases and J lost 9, with 11 bases in between. DNA of the CDR3: TGTGCCAGCAGTAATAGCCGGCGGGAGCTGTTTTTT. Translation: CASSNSRRELFF.

This clone was counted between two and nine times. This chain uses TRBV10-3 with TRBJ2-5, with no clear D. The ends were cut back, 6 bases at V and 5 bases at J, with 13 bases in the middle. CDR3 length: 13 amino acids. Germline CDR1 is ENHRY and CDR2 is SYGVKD. DNA of the CDR3: TGTGCCATCAGGGACGCCAGTGGGGAGACCCAGTACTTC. Residues: CAIRDASGETQYF.

The chain carries TRBV2 and TRBJ2-7; D is ambiguous. With 2 bases removed from V and 6 bases from J, the gap between germline ends came to 5 bases. The CDR3 is 11 amino acids. Germline V gives CDR1 SNHLY, CDR2 FYNNEI. This CDR3 is CASSELVEQYF. CDR3 nucleotides: TGTGCCAGCAGTGAACTGGTCGAGCAGTACTTC.

The chain carries TRBV6-2 or TRBV6-3 and TRBJ2-3; D is ambiguous. The CDR3 extends over 11 amino acids. V shed 5 bases and J shed 2 bases, with 2 bases lying between them. Germline CDR1 and CDR2: MNHEY and SVGEGT. CDR3 sequence reads: CASSLTDTQYF. Here the CDR3 DNA reads TGTGCCAGCAGTCTCACAGATACGCAGTATTTT.

This rearrangement joins TRBV7-6 to TRBJ2-5; D not resolved. CDR3 size: 13 residues. Trimming took 5 bases from V and 0 from J, leaving 7 bases between them. Germline V lookup: CDR1 SGHVS, CDR2 FNYEAQ. DNA for the CDR3: TGTGCCAGCAGCCTGTCCTACCAAGAGACCCAGTACTTC. Translating gives CASSLSYQETQYF.

The chain couples TRBV6-5 to TRBJ2-7; 9 nucleotides line up with TRBD1. Trimming at V came to 5 bases and at J to 5 bases, leaving 10 bases not matched to a gene. From germline, CDR1 is MNHEY and CDR2 SVGAGI. The CDR3 is 15 amino acids. The CDR3 loop reads CASSSPGTGINEQYF. The CDR3 nucleotides are TGTGCCAGCAGTAGTCCCGGGACAGGGATCAACGAGCAGTACTTC.

The chain links TRBV18 to TRBJ2-7, with 9 positions matching TRBD1. The V gene's germline CDR1 is KGHSH and CDR2 LQKENI. The ends lost 2 bases at V and 4 bases at J; junction bases unmatched: 9. The CDR3 covers 16 residues. The CDR3 nucleotides read TGTGCCAGCTCACCAGTATCGGGACAGGGATTGTACGAGCAGTACTTC. Encoded protein: CASSPVSGQGLYEQYF.

This clone was detected only a few times. This rearrangement joins TRBV7-9 to TRBJ2-5; D ambiguous. The CDR3 contains 13 residues. Germline V gene data show CDR1 as SEHNR and CDR2 as FQNEAQ (reference sequence). The V end lost 3 bases, the J end lost 5 bases, and 10 bases lay between the germline ends. For the CDR3, the DNA is TGTGCCAGCAGCTTCGGGCTTGGCGAGACCCAGTACTTC. Its protein is CASSFGLGETQYF.

The V gene is TRBV6-6, the J gene TRBJ2-7; D not certain. The CDR3 has 13 residues. The germline gives CDR1 MNHNY, CDR2 SVGAGI (reference sequence). The V end lost 2 bases, the J end lost 0 bases, and 5 bases lay between the germline ends. This CDR3 reads CASSYSASYEQYF. The CDR3 DNA reads as TGTGCCAGCAGTTACAGCGCCTCCTACGAGCAGTACTTC.

Here the CDR3 DNA reads TGTGCCAGCAGTCCTCCCGGGACAGGGATTCGGCAGTACTTC. Protein product: CASSPPGTGIRQYF. The rearrangement uses TRBV28 and TRBJ2-7; 9 bases are a match to TRBD1. The CDR3 totals 14 residues. The germline CDR1 and CDR2 sequences are MDHEN and SYDVKM. V lost 5 bases, J lost 9 bases, and 11 bases stayed unmatched. Using reference TRBV28 and TRBJ2-7 for the parts outside the CDR3, the full variable domain is DVKVTQSSRYLVKRTGEKVFLECVQDMDHENMFWYRQDPGLGLRLIYFSYDVKMKEKGDIPEGYSVSREKKERFSLILESASTNQTSMYLCASSPPGTGIRQYFGPGTRLTVT.

The chain carries TRBV6-5 and TRBJ2-3; 9 nucleotides align to TRBD1. The length of the CDR3 is 15 residues. V gave up 6 bases and J gave up 1 base; unmatched junction bases: 5. Looked up from germline, CDR1 is MNHEY and CDR2 is SVGAGI. CDR3 sequence: CASRTGGIGTDTQYF. The DNA for the CDR3 is TGTGCCAGCAGGACAGGGGGAATCGGCACAGATACGCAGTATTTT.

CDR3 amino acids: CATHTSGRRGTADTQYF. The CDR3 nucleotides read TGTGCCACCCACACTAGCGGGAGGCGAGGTACGGCAGATACGCAGTATTTT. This chain joins TRBV19 and TRBJ2-3; 12 bases are shared with TRBD2. The CDR3 length is 17 residues. Per germline, CDR1 LNHDA and CDR2 SQIVND (reference sequence). J was trimmed by 4 bases and V by 10 bases; bases with no gene match: 15.

This sequence joins TRBV7-2 and TRBJ2-7; 10 bases are a match to TRBD2. After removal of 5 bases from V and 9 bases from J, the junction contained 19 bases not matched to a gene. The CDR3 has 17 amino acids. CDR1 SGHTA and CDR2 FQGNSA come from the germline V gene. The CDR3 sequence: CASSISRTGTSGIRQYF. The CDR3, as DNA: TGTGCCAGCAGCATATCAAGAACCGGCACTAGCGGGATACGGCAGTACTTC.